The sequence of this T cell receptor beta chain was determined in a study of blood T cell repertoires in COVID-19. The repertoire was sequenced with immunoSEQ multiplex PCR; TCRdb's copy has only in-frame clones and lacks some. In the table there are about 200,000 clones, over 75% of which are singletons. V trimming: 1 base; J trimming: 4 bases; junction bases outside the gene matches: 3. The CDR3 runs 13 residues. The germline V gene encodes CDR1 SQVTM and CDR2 ANQGSEA. Source material: PBMCs or T cells enriched from blood (not recorded which). The V and J genes are TRBV29-1 and TRBJ1-2; TRBD1 matches at 7 bases. The TCR originated in a woman aged 40 to 49 with acute COVID-19. CDR3 region: CSVEVRTGYGYTF. DNA for the CDR3: TGCAGCGTTGAAGTTAGGACAGGCTATGGCTACACCTTC.